What follows are 18 T cell receptor beta chains derived from one specimen sequenced in a study of blood T cell repertoires in COVID-19. Data came from immunoSEQ multiplex PCR; TCRdb stores just in-frame clones and leaves some out. In the table there are 200,000 to 300,000 clones, 80% to 90% of which are singletons. The sample consisted of peripheral blood. The receptors derive from a woman of 80 years or more with COVID-19, enrolled during active disease.

This chain uses TRBV7-3 with TRBJ1-1, with D perhaps TRBD1 (5 bases). The CDR3 runs 16 residues. Trimming removed 2 bases from V and 5 bases from J, with 18 bases in between. The germline V gene has CDR1 SGHTA and CDR2 FQGTGA. In DNA, the CDR3 is TGTGCCAGCAGCTTAGGTGGAGGGGCTGGGGAGACTGAAGCTTTCTTT. It yields the protein CASSLGGGAGETEAFF. Looking up the rest from reference TRBV7-3 and TRBJ1-1 gives the full variable domain: GAGVSQTPSNKVTEKGKYVELRCDPISGHTALYWYRQSLGQGPEFLIYFQGTGAADDSGLPNDRFFAVRPEGSVSTLKIQRTERGDSAVYLCASSLGGGAGETEAFFGQGTRLTVV.

This chain joins TRBV18 and TRBJ1-6, with a weak D call TRBD1 (5 bases). The CDR3 sequence is 15 residues long. Germline CDR1 reads KGHSH; CDR2 reads LQKENI. V was shortened by 2 bases and J by 10 bases, with 15 bases between the two germline ends. In DNA form, the CDR3 reads TGTGCCAGCTCACCAATCGGCACAGGTGCCTCACCCCTCCACTTT. Protein: CASSPIGTGASPLHF.

This chain uses TRBV3-1 (or the pseudogene TRBV3-2) with TRBJ1-1; TRBD1 is a possible D gene (5 bases). Trimming pared 2 bases from V and 10 bases from J, leaving 11 bases between. This CDR3 region has 12 residues. The V gene's germline CDR1 is LGHDT and CDR2 YNNKEL (reference sequence). The CDR3 DNA follows: TGTGCCAGCAGCCAATCTAGGGGTTTAGCTTTCTTT. Its protein is CASSQSRGLAFF.

This chain connects TRBV5-1 to TRBJ1-1, with a tentative D call TRBD1 (6 bases). This CDR3 is 13 amino acids long. V lost 4 bases and J lost 7, with 14 bases in between. Germline V gene sequence: CDR1 SGHRS, CDR2 YFSETQ. The CDR3 reads CASSRTATVEAFF. The CDR3, as DNA: TGCGCCAGCAGCCGGACAGCGACGGTTGAAGCTTTCTTT.

The chain is built from TRBV6-1 and TRBJ1-1; D unresolved. Germline-derived CDR1 and CDR2 are MNHNS and SASEGT. Trimming took off 2 bases at V and 2 bases at J, with 9 bases between the two ends. The CDR3 sequence is 14 residues long. CDR3 residues: CASSEPTFNTEAFF. The CDR3 DNA reads as TGTGCCAGCAGTGAACCGACATTTAACACTGAAGCTTTCTTT.

This clone was counted at least ten times. V is TRBV6-6 and J is TRBJ1-6; D perhaps matches TRBD1 (6 bases). This CDR3 has 14 amino acids. Germline CDR1 is MNHNY and CDR2 is SVGAGI (reference sequence). V gave up 4 bases and J gave up 5 bases, with 9 bases separating them. The CDR3: CASSLYRDNSPLHF. In DNA, the CDR3 is TGTGCCAGCAGTTTATACAGGGATAATTCACCCCTCCACTTT.

The V and J genes are TRBV28 and TRBJ2-5; possibly TRBD2 for D (7 bases). V was trimmed by 3 bases and J by 4 bases, leaving 15 bases between them. The CDR3 runs to 15 residues. The germline CDR1 and CDR2 sequences are MDHEN and SYDVKM. The CDR3 spells CASSFFNGGAETQYF. In DNA form, the CDR3 reads TGTGCCAGCAGTTTTTTTAATGGGGGGGCAGAGACCCAGTACTTC.

Only a few counts were recorded for this clone. The chain recombines TRBV7-8 with TRBJ2-1, with 11 bases that match TRBD2. Germline lookup yields CDR1 SGHVS and CDR2 FQNEAQ. The J segment lost 5 bases and the V segment lost 2 bases, leaving 5 bases of the junction unmatched. This CDR3 has 16 amino acids. The CDR3 bases are TGTGCCAGCAGCTTATCATTAGCGGGGGGGGACAATGAGCAGTTCTTC. Protein: CASSLSLAGGDNEQFF. The whole variable domain, remainder taken from reference TRBV7-8 and TRBJ2-1, is GAGVSQSPRYKVAKRGQDVALRCDPISGHVSLFWYQQALGQGPEFLTYFQNEAQLDKSGLPSDRFFAERPEGSVSTLKIQRTQQEDSAVYLCASSLSLAGGDNEQFFGPGTRLTVL.

This clone occurred a few times. The chain is built from TRBV4-3 and TRBJ1-4; the match to TRBD1 covers 7 bases. V was pared by 8 bases and J by 4 bases, with 4 bases of the junction left unmatched. The CDR3 spans 13 residues. The germline CDR1 and CDR2 sequences are LGHNA and YSLEER. The CDR3 coding sequence is TGCGCCAGCGGATGGGACAGTAATGAAAAACTGTTTTTT. Translation: CASGWDSNEKLFF.

The CDR3 spells CASSYLDRGADGYTF. In DNA, the CDR3 is TGTGCCAGCAGTTACCTTGATCGGGGGGCTGATGGCTACACCTTC. This chain joins TRBV6-5 and TRBJ1-2; D is possibly TRBD1 (6 bases). The V gene's germline CDR1 is MNHEY and CDR2 SVGAGI. Trimming stripped 2 bases from V and 6 bases from J, with 16 bases between. This CDR3 has 15 amino acids.

The rearrangement links TRBV7-8 to TRBJ1-5; D not certain. Trimming took off 1 base at V and 11 bases at J, with 12 bases between the two ends. CDR1 SGHVS and CDR2 FQNEAQ come from the germline V gene. This CDR3 comprises 13 residues. Here the CDR3 reads CASSLGGSSAQHF. CDR3 in DNA: TGTGCCAGCAGCTTAGGCGGCTCCTCGGCCCAGCATTTT.

The chain couples TRBV28 to TRBJ1-4; no clear D gene. This CDR3 has 14 residues. From germline, CDR1 is MDHEN and CDR2 SYDVKM. V dropped 6 bases and J dropped 7 bases, with 15 bases sitting between them. DNA for the CDR3: TGTGCCAGCAGGCAGGCTGCTGTTTCTGAAAAACTGTTTTTT. It encodes CASRQAAVSEKLFF.

The V and J genes are TRBV29-1 and TRBJ2-4; possibly TRBD2 for D (5 bases). The CDR3 has 12 amino acids. Looked up from germline, CDR1 is SQVTM and CDR2 is ANQGSEA. V was clipped by 3 bases and J by 7 bases, with 10 bases between them. CDR3 amino acids: CSVDEGSNIQYF. DNA of the CDR3: TGCAGCGTTGATGAGGGATCCAACATTCAGTACTTC.

The J gene is TRBJ2-5, the V gene TRBV4-1, with TRBD2 as a possible D gene (6 bases). V was shortened by 3 bases and J by 0 bases, with 20 bases between the two germline ends. This CDR3 contains 18 residues. CDR1 and CDR2 from the germline V gene are MGHRA and YSYEKL. The CDR3 protein is CASSQRDSRGTDQETQYF. CDR3 nucleotides: TGCGCCAGCAGCCAGAGGGACTCACGGGGTACGGACCAAGAGACCCAGTACTTC.

The table lists this clone with a count of one. V gene TRBV11-3 combines with J gene TRBJ2-5; possibly TRBD2 for D (5 bases). This CDR3 contains 15 residues. The germline V gene has CDR1 SGHNT and CDR2 YENEEA. V dropped 5 bases and J dropped 1 base, with 14 bases sitting between them. The CDR3 loop reads CASSPGSAAQETQYF. The CDR3, as DNA: TGTGCCAGCAGCCCAGGATCAGCGGCCCAAGAGACCCAGTACTTC.

The V and J genes are TRBV7-3 and TRBJ1-1; 11 positions agree with TRBD1. This CDR3 has 18 amino acids. V lost 5 bases to trimming and J lost 1 base; unmatched junction nucleotides: 12. The germline CDR1 and CDR2 sequences are SGHTA and FQGTGA. Here the CDR3 DNA reads TGTGCCAGCAGCAAGGGACAGGGGGAAGGGTTAAGGAACACTGAAGCTTTCTTT. It codes for CASSKGQGEGLRNTEAFF.

This rearrangement joins TRBV27 to TRBJ2-1; D unresolved. Germline-derived CDR1 and CDR2 are MNHEY and SMNVEV (reference sequence). V dropped 7 bases and J dropped 0 bases, with 10 bases sitting between them. This CDR3 has 14 residues. The CDR3 sequence: CASTITSSYNEQFF. The CDR3 DNA reads as TGTGCCAGCACCATAACGAGCTCCTACAATGAGCAGTTCTTC.

The chain uses TRBV20-1 and TRBJ2-2; D uncertain. The germline gives CDR1 DFQATT, CDR2 SNEGSKA (reference sequence). This CDR3 has 13 amino acids. Trimming shortened V by 3 bases and J by 2 bases, and 7 bases separated the two germline ends. CDR3 coding DNA: TGCAGTGCTAGTCGGTCTAACACCGGGGAGCTGTTTTTT. Residues: CSASRSNTGELFF.